This T cell receptor (beta chain) was profiled in a study of post-analysis software for immune sequencing data. General observations from the study: Controls had lower frequencies than patients of 4 or 5 TRBV segments, which included TRBV5-6, TRBV5-1 and TRBV20-1.

With respect to this clonotype: Antigen unknown.

In germline, CDR1 is DFQATT, CDR2 SNEGSKA (reference sequence). This CDR3 is built from 14 residues. Unique molecular identifiers had been added to the TCR beta cDNA libraries. TCRdb processed the PCR reads anew with MiXCR; each CDR3 protein has one entry. Here the sample spans a few hundred thousand distinct CDR3 sequences, approximately 39% being singletons. This receptor was obtained from a girl aged 2 to 9 with multiple sclerosis. The chain joins TRBV20-1 to TRBJ2-7, with D perhaps TRBD1 or TRBD2 (6 bases each). The J call is doubtful: the DNA matches TRBJ2-5 better. Sequencing used blood. The CDR3 region has the DNA TGCAGTGCTAGAGATCTGGGGGGCACGGAGACCCAGTACTTC. Translation gives CSARDLGGTETQYF.